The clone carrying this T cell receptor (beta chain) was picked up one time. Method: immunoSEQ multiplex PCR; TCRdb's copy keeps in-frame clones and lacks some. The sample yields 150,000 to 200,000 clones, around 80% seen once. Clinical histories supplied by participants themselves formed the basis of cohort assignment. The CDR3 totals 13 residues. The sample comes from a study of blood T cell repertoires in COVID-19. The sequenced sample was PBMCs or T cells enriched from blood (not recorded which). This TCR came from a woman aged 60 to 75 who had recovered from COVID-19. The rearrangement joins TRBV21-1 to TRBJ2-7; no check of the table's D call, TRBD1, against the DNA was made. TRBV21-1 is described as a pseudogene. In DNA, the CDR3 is TGTGCCAGCTTGGACATAGACTCCTACGAGCAGTACTTC. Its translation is CASLDIDSYEQYF.